The 9 T cell receptor beta chains below were found in one sample sequenced in a study of blood T cell repertoires in COVID-19. Generated by immunoSEQ multiplex PCR, the TCRdb table keeps only in-frame clones and is missing some. The table lists about 140,000 clones, 80% of them singletons, with around 3.7% in the top ten. Sequencing input: peripheral blood. These receptors were collected from a man in his 70s who had recovered from COVID-19.

The V gene is TRBV12-3 or TRBV12-4, the J gene TRBJ2-1; possibly TRBD2 for D (5 bases). The CDR3 is 11 amino acids. V was trimmed by 5 bases and J by 7 bases, leaving 6 bases between them. CDR3: CASSTGNEQFF. The CDR3 DNA reads as TGTGCCAGCAGTACGGGAAATGAGCAGTTCTTC.

The chain has TRBV12-3 or TRBV12-4 and TRBJ1-5; 7 bases are shared with TRBD1. The CDR3 length is 13 residues. J gave up 3 bases and V 8 bases, and 4 bases lay outside the gene matches. CDR3: CASRDSNNQPQHF. The DNA for the CDR3 is TGTGCCAGCCGGGACAGCAACAATCAGCCCCAGCATTTT.

This clone has a handful of counts. V is TRBV7-2 and J is TRBJ2-1; 9 bases map to TRBD2. The CDR3 spans 16 residues. With 2 bases clipped from V and 4 bases from J, the junction kept 6 bases outside the gene matches. Germline V gene sequence: CDR1 SGHTA, CDR2 FQGNSA. Written as DNA, the CDR3 is TGTGCCAGCAGCTTAATTGGTAGCGGGGGATACAATGAGCAGTTCTTC. It translates to CASSLIGSGGYNEQFF.

Here the CDR3 DNA reads TGTGCCAGCAGCCAAGAAAAGGGGGACAGGGGGCGGGAAGCTTTCTTT. This sequence encodes CASSQEKGDRGREAFF. This chain joins TRBV14 and TRBJ1-1, with TRBD1 matching 12 bases. The V and J ends lost 0 bases and 8 bases, in that order; junction bases with no gene match: 7. The germline V gene has CDR1 SGHDN and CDR2 FVKESK. This CDR3 spans 16 amino acids.

DNA for the CDR3: TGTGCCAGCAGCTTGGGCTTCACCACAGATACGCAGTATTTT. Its protein product is CASSLGFTTDTQYF. The chain joins TRBV7-3 to TRBJ2-3; D not certain. The CDR3 contains 14 residues. Germline V gene lookup returns CDR1 SGHTA and CDR2 FQGTGA. Trimming shortened V by 3 bases and J by 2 bases, and 9 bases separated the two germline ends. Together with reference TRBV7-3 and TRBJ2-3, the CDR3 gives the full variable domain: GAGVSQTPSNKVTEKGKYVELRCDPISGHTALYWYRQSLGQGPEFLIYFQGTGAADDSGLPNDRFFAVRPEGSVSTLKIQRTERGDSAVYLCASSLGFTTDTQYFGPGTRLTVL.

The chain combines TRBV15 with TRBJ2-7; 7 bases map to TRBD1. The CDR3 spans 14 residues. Germline CDR1 LNHNV, CDR2 YYDKDF (reference sequence). Trimming removed 5 bases from V and 6 bases from J; junction bases left unmatched: 10. This chain's CDR3 is CATSPQGVGGEQYF. The CDR3, as DNA: TGTGCCACCAGCCCTCAGGGGGTGGGTGGCGAGCAGTACTTC.

The rearrangement links TRBV25-1 to TRBJ2-1; a possible D gene is TRBD2 (5 bases). In germline, CDR1 is MGHDK, CDR2 SYGVNS. The V gene lost 6 bases and the J gene lost 6 bases, with 18 bases spanning the gap. The CDR3 totals 15 residues. The CDR3 coding sequence is TGTGCCAGCAGATCCCCTTTCGCGGGCGGCAATGAGCAGTTCTTC. As protein: CASRSPFAGGNEQFF.

The rearrangement uses TRBV3-1 (or the pseudogene TRBV3-2) and TRBJ1-1; the match to TRBD1 covers 7 bases. The V and J ends lost 4 bases and 7 bases, in that order; junction bases with no gene match: 3. The CDR3 is made up of 12 amino acids. Per germline, CDR1 LGHDT and CDR2 YNNKEL (reference sequence). CDR3 bases: TGTGCCAGCAGCCCGGGACAGCGTGAAGCTTTCTTT. This sequence encodes CASSPGQREAFF.

This sequence joins TRBV30 and TRBJ1-5; TRBD1 aligns across 10 bases. The CDR3 sequence is 15 residues long. CDR1 is GTSNPN, CDR2 SVGIG, per germline (reference sequence). Unmatched junction bases numbered 8, after V lost 3 bases and J lost 6 bases. CDR3 sequence reads: CAWSTGTGEFQPQHF. In DNA, the CDR3 is TGTGCCTGGAGCACCGGGACAGGGGAATTTCAGCCCCAGCATTTT.